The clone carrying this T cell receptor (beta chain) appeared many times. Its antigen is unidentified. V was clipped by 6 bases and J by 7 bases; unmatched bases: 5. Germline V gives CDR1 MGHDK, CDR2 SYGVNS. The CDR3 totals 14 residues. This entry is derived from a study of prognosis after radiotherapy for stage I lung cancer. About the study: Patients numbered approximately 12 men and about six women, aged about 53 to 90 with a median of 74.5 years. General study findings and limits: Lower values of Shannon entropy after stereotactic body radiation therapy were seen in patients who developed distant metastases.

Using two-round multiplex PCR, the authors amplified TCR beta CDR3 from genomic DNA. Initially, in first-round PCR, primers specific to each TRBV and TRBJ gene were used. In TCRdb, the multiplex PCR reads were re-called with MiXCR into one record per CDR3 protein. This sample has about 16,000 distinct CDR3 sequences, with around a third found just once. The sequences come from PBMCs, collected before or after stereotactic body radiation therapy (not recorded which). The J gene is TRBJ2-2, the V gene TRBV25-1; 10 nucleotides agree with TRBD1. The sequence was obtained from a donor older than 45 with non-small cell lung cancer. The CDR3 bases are TGTGCCAGCAGCGGGACAGGGGCTGTCGGGGAGCTGTTTTTT. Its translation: CASSGTGAVGELFF.